This T cell receptor beta chain was sequenced during a study of OX40 agonist ivuxolimab in advanced cancers. The overall study: Partial responses were achieved by three patients, one with hepatocellular carcinoma and two with cutaneous melanoma. Study-wide results and limits: In CD8+ T cells, expanded clones were on average more numerous than in CD4+. Which antigen the expanded peripheral T cells recognized is unknown.

CDR1 is SGHTS, CDR2 YDEGEE, per germline. V gave up 2 bases and J gave up 4 bases, with 12 bases separating them. CDR3 length equals 14 residues. Profiling relied on immunoSEQ multiplex PCR, and the TCRdb table lists in-frame clones only, not all of them. The table has 40,000 to 60,000 clones, 92% seen once; the top ten hold roughly 6.8%. Details on this clone: Its antigen is undetermined.

This rearrangement joins TRBV5-8 to TRBJ1-1, with D tentatively TRBD1 (6 bases). This sample comprised CD4+ or CD8+ T cells sorted from blood, obtained in a trial of the OX40 agonist ivuxolimab. The TCR was taken from an adult with an advanced solid tumor such as melanoma, head and neck, liver or kidney cancer. The CDR3 here is CASSFRGGGTEAFF. CDR3 coding DNA: TGTGCCAGCAGCTTCAGGGGAGGTGGCACTGAAGCTTTCTTT.